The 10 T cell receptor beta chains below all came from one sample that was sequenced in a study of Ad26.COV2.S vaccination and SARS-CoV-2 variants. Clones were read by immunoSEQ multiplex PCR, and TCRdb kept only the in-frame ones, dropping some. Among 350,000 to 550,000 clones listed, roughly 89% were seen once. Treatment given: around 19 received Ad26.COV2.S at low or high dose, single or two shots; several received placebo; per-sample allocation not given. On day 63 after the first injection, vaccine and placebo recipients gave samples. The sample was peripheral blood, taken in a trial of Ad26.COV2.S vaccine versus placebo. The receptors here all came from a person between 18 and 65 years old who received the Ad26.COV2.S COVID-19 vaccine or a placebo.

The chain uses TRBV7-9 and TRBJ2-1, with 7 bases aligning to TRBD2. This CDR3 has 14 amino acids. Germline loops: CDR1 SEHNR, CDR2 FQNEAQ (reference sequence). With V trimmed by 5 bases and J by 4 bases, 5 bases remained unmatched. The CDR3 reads CASSGGLPYNEQFF. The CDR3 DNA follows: TGTGCCAGCAGCGGGGGACTACCGTACAATGAGCAGTTCTTC.

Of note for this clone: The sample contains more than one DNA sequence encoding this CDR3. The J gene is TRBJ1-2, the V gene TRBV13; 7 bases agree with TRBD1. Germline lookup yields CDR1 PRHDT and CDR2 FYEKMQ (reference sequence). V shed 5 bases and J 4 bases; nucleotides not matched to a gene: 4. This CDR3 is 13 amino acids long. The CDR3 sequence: CASSRDSFYGYTF. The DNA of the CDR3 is TGTGCCAGCAGCAGGGACAGTTTCTATGGCTACACCTTC. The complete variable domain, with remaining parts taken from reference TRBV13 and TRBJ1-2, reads AAGVIQSPRHLIKEKRETATLKCYPIPRHDTVYWYQQGPGQDPQFLISFYEKMQSDKGSIPDRFSAQQFSDYHSELNMSSLELGDSALYFCASSRDSFYGYTFGSGTRLTVV.

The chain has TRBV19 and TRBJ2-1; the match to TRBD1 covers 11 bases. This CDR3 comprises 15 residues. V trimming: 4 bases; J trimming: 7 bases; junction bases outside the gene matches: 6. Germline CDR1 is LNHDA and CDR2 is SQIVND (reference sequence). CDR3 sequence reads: CASSTSGTGGNEQFF. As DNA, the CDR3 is TGTGCCAGTAGTACATCCGGGACAGGGGGAAATGAGCAGTTCTTC.

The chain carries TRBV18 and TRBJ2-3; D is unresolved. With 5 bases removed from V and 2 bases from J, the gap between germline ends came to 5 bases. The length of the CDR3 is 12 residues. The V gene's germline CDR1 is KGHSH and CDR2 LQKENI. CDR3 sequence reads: CASSEDTDTQYF. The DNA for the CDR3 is TGTGCCAGCTCAGAAGACACAGATACGCAGTATTTT.

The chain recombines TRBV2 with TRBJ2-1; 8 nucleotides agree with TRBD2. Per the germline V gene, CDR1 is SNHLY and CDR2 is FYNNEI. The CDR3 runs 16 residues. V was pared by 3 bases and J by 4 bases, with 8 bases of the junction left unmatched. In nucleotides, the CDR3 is TGTGCCAGCAGTGAGACAGCGGGAGTAAGTTACAATGAGCAGTTCTTC. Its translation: CASSETAGVSYNEQFF. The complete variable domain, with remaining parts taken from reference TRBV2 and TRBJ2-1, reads EPEVTQTPSHQVTQMGQEVILRCVPISNHLYFYWYRQILGQKVEFLVSFYNNEISEKSEIFDDQFSVERPDGSNFTLKIRSTKLEDSAMYFCASSETAGVSYNEQFFGPGTRLTVL.

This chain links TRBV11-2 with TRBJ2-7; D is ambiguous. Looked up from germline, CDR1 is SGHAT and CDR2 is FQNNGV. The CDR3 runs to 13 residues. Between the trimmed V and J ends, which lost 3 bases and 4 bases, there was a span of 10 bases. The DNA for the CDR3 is TGTGCCAGCAGCTTGGAACCGGATTACGAGCAGTACTTC. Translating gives CASSLEPDYEQYF.

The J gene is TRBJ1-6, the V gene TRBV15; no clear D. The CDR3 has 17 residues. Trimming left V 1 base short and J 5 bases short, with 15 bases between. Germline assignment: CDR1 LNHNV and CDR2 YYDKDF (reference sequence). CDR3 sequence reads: CATSRVVRRWDNSPLHF. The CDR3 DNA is TGTGCCACCAGCAGAGTTGTCAGGAGGTGGGATAATTCACCCCTCCACTTT.

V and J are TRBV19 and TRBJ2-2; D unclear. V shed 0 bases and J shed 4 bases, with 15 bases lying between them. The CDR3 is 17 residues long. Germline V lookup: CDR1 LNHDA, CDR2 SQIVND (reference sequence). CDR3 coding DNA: TGTGCCAGTAGTATAGAGAGTTCGTCTGCGACCACCGGGGAGCTGTTTTTT. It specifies CASSIESSSATTGELFF.

The CDR3 DNA is TGTGCCAGCAGTCTCCTCGACTCACACGCACGGGAGACCCAGTACTTC. Translating it yields CASSLLDSHARETQYF. This chain joins TRBV2 and TRBJ2-5; D ambiguous. The CDR3 length is 16 residues. CDR1 and CDR2 (germline): SNHLY, FYNNEI. The germline V and J ends were trimmed by 5 bases and 5 bases, with 21 bases remaining between them.

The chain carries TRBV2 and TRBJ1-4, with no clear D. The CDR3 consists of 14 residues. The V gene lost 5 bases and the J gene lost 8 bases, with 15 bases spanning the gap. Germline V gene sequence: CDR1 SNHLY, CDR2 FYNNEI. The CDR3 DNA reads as TGTGCCAGCAGTCTTACACCGATGGGCGAAAAACTGTTTTTT. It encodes CASSLTPMGEKLFF.